The sequence of this T cell receptor beta chain was determined in a study of blood T cells in healthy people across ages. General study points: Estimates of total diversity, which came from one million sequenced T cells, were considered to be underestimates.

Per germline, CDR1 SEHNR and CDR2 FQNEAQ (reference sequence). The V segment lost 3 bases and the J segment 8 bases; nucleotides outside the gene matches: 6. The length of the CDR3 is 14 residues. Primers used in a second PCR of about 6 to 11 cycles were a sample-barcoded 5' primer and a J-beta primer mix. MiXCR, run by TCRdb on the 5' RACE reads, gives a single entry per CDR3 protein. The table shows under 800,000 distinct CDR3 sequences, with around 46% occurring only once. Peripheral blood was drawn, about 9.1 milliliters per donor. In the case of this clonotype: Antigen unknown.

Sequences were obtained from blood. This chain connects TRBV7-9 to TRBJ1-4, with 7 nucleotides matching TRBD1. This sequence originates from a woman aged 55-70 years in good health. The CDR3, as DNA: TGTGCCAGCAGCTTCTCAGGGGGAGACGAAAAACTGTTTTTT. This encodes CASSFSGGDEKLFF.